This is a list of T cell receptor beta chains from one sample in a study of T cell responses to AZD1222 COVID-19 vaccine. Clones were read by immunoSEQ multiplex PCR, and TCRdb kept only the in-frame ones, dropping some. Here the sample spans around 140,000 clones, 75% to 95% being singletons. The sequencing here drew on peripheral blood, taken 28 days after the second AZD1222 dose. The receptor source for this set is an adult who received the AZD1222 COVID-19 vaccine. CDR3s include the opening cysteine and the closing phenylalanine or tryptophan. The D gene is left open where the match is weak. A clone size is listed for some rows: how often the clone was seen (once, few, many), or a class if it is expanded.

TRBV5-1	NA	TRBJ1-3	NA	TGCGCCAGCAGCTTCGAGGCTGGTGGAAACACCATATATTTT	CASSFEAGGNTIYF
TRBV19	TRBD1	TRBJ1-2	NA	TGTGCCAGTAGTCCGACGGACAGGGAAAATGGCTACACCTTC	CASSPTDRENGYTF
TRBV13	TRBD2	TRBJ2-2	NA	TGTGCCAGCAGCCCGGGACTAGCGGGGGGCCCTCGAAGGGCCGGGGAGCTGTTTTTT	CASSPGLAGGPRRAGELFF
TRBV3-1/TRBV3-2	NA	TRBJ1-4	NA	TGTGCCAGCAGCGCAGGGATGTTAGCTAATGAAAAACTGTTTTTT	CASSAGMLANEKLFF
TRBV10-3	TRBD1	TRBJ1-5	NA	TGTGCCATCAGTGGGGGGGACAGATATCAGCCCCAGCATTTT	CAISGGDRYQPQHF
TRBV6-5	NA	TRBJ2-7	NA	TGTGCCAGCAGACGCGTCAAGTACTCCTACGAGCAGTACTTC	CASRRVKYSYEQYF
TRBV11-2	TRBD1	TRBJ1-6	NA	TGTGCCAGCAGCCAGAATACAGGGGCCTCACCCCTCCACTTT	CASSQNTGASPLHF
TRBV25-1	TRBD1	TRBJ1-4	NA	TGTGCCAGCAGGGATCCTAGGGGGCGCGAAGAAAAACTGTTTTTT	CASRDPRGREEKLFF
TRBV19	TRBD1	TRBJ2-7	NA	TGTGCCAGTAGTTCACCGGGACAGTCCTACGAGCAGTACTTC	CASSSPGQSYEQYF
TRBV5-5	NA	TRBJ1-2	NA	TGTGCCAGCAGCCCCTGGTTAGGGTTCAATGGCTACACCTTC	CASSPWLGFNGYTF
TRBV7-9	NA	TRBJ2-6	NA	TGTGCCAGCAGCACCGGACAGCCTGGGGCCAACGTCCTGACTTTC	CASSTGQPGANVLTF
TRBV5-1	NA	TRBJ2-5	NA	TGCGCCAGCAGCTTCACGGGGTCCGAGACCCAGTACTTC	CASSFTGSETQYF
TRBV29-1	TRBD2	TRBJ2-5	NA	TGCAGCGTTGAATCCCCAGCGGGAACCCAAGAGACCCAGTACTTC	CSVESPAGTQETQYF
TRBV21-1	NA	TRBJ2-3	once	TGTGCCAGCAGCAAAGCGCACGACAGGGTTTCGGAGGATACGCAGTATTTT	CASSKAHDRVSEDTQYF
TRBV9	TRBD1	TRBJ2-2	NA	TGTGCCAGCAGCCCCCCAGACAGGGTATCCTTCGCGAACACCGGGGAGCTGTTTTTT	CASSPPDRVSFANTGELFF
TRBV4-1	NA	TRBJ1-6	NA	TGCGCCAGCAGCCCGATGGACCGAGGAAGAGATTCACCCCTCCACTTT	CASSPMDRGRDSPLHF
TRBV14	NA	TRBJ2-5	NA	TGTGCCAGCAGTCTACTCAGGGGGGCGGTGGAGACCCAGTACTTC	CASSLLRGAVETQYF
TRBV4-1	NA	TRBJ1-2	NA	TGCGCCAGCAGCCAAGCGGCCGGCCTCTATGGCTACACCTTC	CASSQAAGLYGYTF
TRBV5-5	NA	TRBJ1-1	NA	TGTGCCAGCAGCCTGACCCGCTTGAACACTGAAGCTTTCTTT	CASSLTRLNTEAFF
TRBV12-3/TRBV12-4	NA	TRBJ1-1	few	TGTGCCAGCAGGACACTAGTCAACACTGAAGCTTTCTTT	CASRTLVNTEAFF
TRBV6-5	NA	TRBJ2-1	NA	TGTGCCAGCAGTCCCCAAAGTCTCGGTAATGAGCAGTTCTTC	CASSPQSLGNEQFF
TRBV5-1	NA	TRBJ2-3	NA	TGCGCCAGCAGCTTGGACGGTATAGGAGATACGCAGTATTTT	CASSLDGIGDTQYF
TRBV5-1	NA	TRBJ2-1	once	TGCGCCAGCAGCCCCCGAGGGGACTCCTACAATGAGCAGTTCTTC	CASSPRGDSYNEQFF
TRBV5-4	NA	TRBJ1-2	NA	TGTGCCAGCAGCTTCAATTCCGTTAACTATGGCTACACCTTC	CASSFNSVNYGYTF
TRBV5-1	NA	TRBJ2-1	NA	TGCGCCAGCTTCCCCGTGAGGGGATCCTACAATGAGCAGTTCTTC	CASFPVRGSYNEQFF
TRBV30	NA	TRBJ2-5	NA	TGTGCCTGGAGTGTCGGTGGCGAGACCCAGTACTTC	CAWSVGGETQYF
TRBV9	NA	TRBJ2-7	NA	TGTGCCAGCAGCGTAGGGATGGATATCGAGCAGTACTTC	CASSVGMDIEQYF
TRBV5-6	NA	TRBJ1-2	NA	TGTGCCAGCAGCCTTGGAACATCCTATGGCTACACCTTC	CASSLGTSYGYTF
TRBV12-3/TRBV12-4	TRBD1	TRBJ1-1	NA	TGTGCCAGCAGACAGGGGGCAGGCACTGAAGCTTTCTTT	CASRQGAGTEAFF
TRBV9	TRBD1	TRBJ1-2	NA	TGTGCCAGCAGCCCACTCCTTGGTGGGACAGGGGTAGGCTACACCTTC	CASSPLLGGTGVGYTF